The rows below give T cell receptor beta chains drawn from one sample of a study of beta chain features in type 1 diabetes. Profiled with immunoSEQ multiplex PCR; TCRdb holds only in-frame clones, not every one. The sample comprises about 640,000 clones, around 11% of which are singletons, and 0.09% to 0.15% rests with the top ten. Input material: naive CD4+ T cells from blood. These receptors were collected from a man aged 25-40 years with type 1 diabetes. CDR3s include the opening cysteine and the closing phenylalanine or tryptophan. The D gene is left open where the match is weak. Rows may omit the clone size; those that give it use once, few, many or a size class.

CDR3 protein,CDR3 DNA,V gene,J gene,clone size,D gene
CASSLDPGTDTQYF,TGTGCCAGCAGCTTAGATCCCGGCACAGATACGCAGTATTTT,TRBV11-2,TRBJ2-3,few,-
CAWRKQGDSVYGYTF,TGTGCCTGGAGAAAACAGGGAGACTCTGTCTATGGCTACACCTTC,TRBV30,TRBJ1-2,few,-
CASSPLYEQYF,TGTGCCAGCAGCCCCCTCTACGAGCAGTACTTC,TRBV7-2,TRBJ2-7,few,-
CASSLVGTPRATGELFF,TGTGCCAGCAGCTTAGTAGGGACCCCCAGGGCTACCGGGGAGCTGTTTTTT,TRBV7-2,TRBJ2-2,-,-
CASSVEGMSSYEQYF,TGTGCCAGCAGCGTAGAGGGGATGAGCTCCTACGAGCAGTACTTC,TRBV9,TRBJ2-7,-,-
CSGRLADPTDTQYF,TGCAGCGGCCGACTAGCGGACCCGACAGATACGCAGTATTTT,TRBV29-1,TRBJ2-3,many,TRBD2
CASSPTGGGSLGYTF,TGTGCCAGCAGCCCCACAGGGGGTGGTAGTCTTGGCTACACCTTC,TRBV7-9,TRBJ1-2,few,TRBD1
CASSYAGTQWDIQYF,TGTGCCAGCAGCTATGCCGGGACCCAGTGGGACATTCAGTACTTC,TRBV7-2,TRBJ2-4,-,-
CASSLDSPETGELFF,TGTGCCAGCAGCTTAGACAGCCCGGAAACCGGGGAGCTGTTTTTT,TRBV7-7,TRBJ2-2,-,-
CASSQDGGAGYGYTF,TGTGCCAGCAGCCAAGATGGGGGGGCTGGCTATGGCTACACCTTC,TRBV4-2,TRBJ1-2,few,-
CASSVGTAYNEQFF,TGTGCCAGCAGCGTAGGAACAGCGTACAATGAGCAGTTCTTC,TRBV9,TRBJ2-1,-,-
CASSLQGYSGNTIYF,TGTGCCAGCAGCTTGCAGGGGTACTCTGGAAACACCATATATTTT,TRBV5-4,TRBJ1-3,once,-
CASSSDRANYGYTF,TGTGCCAGCAGCTCCGACAGGGCAAACTATGGCTACACCTTC,TRBV7-2,TRBJ1-2,-,TRBD1
CAWNQGDGNTIYF,TGTGCCTGGAACCAGGGTGACGGAAACACCATATATTTT,TRBV30,TRBJ1-3,few,-
CASSYWTGDSGNTIYF,TGTGCCAGCAGTTACTGGACAGGCGACTCTGGAAACACCATATATTTT,TRBV6-6,TRBJ1-3,few,TRBD1
CASSTGTQQYF,TGTGCCAGTAGTACAGGGACTCAGCAGTACTTC,TRBV19,TRBJ2-7,-,-
CASSGGQPGRDEQYF,TGTGCCAGCAGTGGCGGACAGCCAGGGAGGGACGAGCAGTACTTC,TRBV6-1,TRBJ2-7,few,-
CSVEELGTDTQYF,TGCAGCGTTGAAGAGCTAGGCACAGATACGCAGTATTTT,TRBV29-1,TRBJ2-3,few,-
CAWNGGGAAETQYF,TGTGCCTGGAACGGCGGGGGGGCCGCGGAGACCCAGTACTTC,TRBV30,TRBJ2-5,-,TRBD2
CASSYLRTGAKTQYF,TGTGCCAGCAGTTACCTCCGGACAGGGGCGAAGACCCAGTACTTC,TRBV6-5,TRBJ2-5,-,TRBD1
CASSVGTRGVYNEQFF,TGTGCCAGCAGCGTAGGGACTAGGGGAGTCTACAATGAGCAGTTCTTC,TRBV9,TRBJ2-1,few,TRBD2
CASSLEGRRGSETQYF,TGTGCCAGCAGCTTAGAGGGCCGAAGGGGGTCGGAGACCCAGTACTTC,TRBV7-9,TRBJ2-5,few,-
CASSIQENTEAFF,TGTGCCAGTAGTATACAGGAGAACACTGAAGCTTTCTTT,TRBV19,TRBJ1-1,few,-
CAIRPGLANTGELFF,TGTGCCATCAGGCCGGGACTAGCCAACACCGGGGAGCTGTTTTTT,TRBV10-3,TRBJ2-2,few,TRBD2
CASSLRQTYNEQFF,TGCGCCAGCAGCTTGCGACAGACCTACAATGAGCAGTTCTTC,TRBV5-1,TRBJ2-1,-,-
CASRGPDGLHGDTQYF,TGTGCCAGCAGAGGACCTGACGGGCTTCATGGTGATACGCAGTATTTT,TRBV11-3,TRBJ2-3,few,-
CAISGDGFGQPQHF,TGTGCCATCAGCGGAGACGGGTTCGGGCAGCCCCAGCATTTT,TRBV10-3,TRBJ1-5,-,-
CASSAGDEQYF,TGTGCCAGCAGCGCCGGGGACGAGCAGTACTTC,TRBV7-9,TRBJ2-7,few,-
CASSIGAGLYTEAFF,TGTGCCAGTAGTATAGGGGCAGGGCTGTACACTGAAGCTTTCTTT,TRBV19,TRBJ1-1,-,-
CASSFFRGETDTQYF,TGTGCCAGCAGCTTTTTTCGGGGGGAGACAGATACGCAGTATTTT,TRBV7-9,TRBJ2-3,few,TRBD2
CASSQGPGMNTEAFF,TGCGCCAGCAGCCAAGGCCCGGGTATGAACACTGAAGCTTTCTTT,TRBV4-3,TRBJ1-1,-,-
CASSFSRNIQYF,TGTGCCAGCAGTTTCTCCCGAAACATTCAGTACTTC,TRBV28,TRBJ2-4,few,-
CASSRGAMASYEQYF,TGTGCCTCCAGCCGGGGGGCCATGGCGTCCTACGAGCAGTACTTC,TRBV6-6,TRBJ2-7,few,-
CASTVQAGEKLFF,TGTGCCAGCACGGTACAGGCGGGCGAAAAACTGTTTTTT,TRBV7-9,TRBJ1-4,few,-
CASRGAGENEQFF,TGTGCCAGCAGGGGGGCCGGCGAGAATGAGCAGTTCTTC,TRBV6-1,TRBJ2-1,few,-
CASSSERGVRRGYNEQFF,TGTGCCAGCAGTTCTGAGCGGGGAGTTCGCCGGGGCTACAATGAGCAGTTCTTC,TRBV28,TRBJ2-1,few,TRBD2
CASSPRSGKQETQYF,TGTGCCAGCTCACCACGGAGTGGGAAACAAGAGACCCAGTACTTC,TRBV18,TRBJ2-5,once,-
CAISEGTGVSPLHF,TGTGCCATCAGTGAAGGGACAGGGGTTTCACCCCTCCACTTT,TRBV10-3,TRBJ1-6,-,TRBD1
CASSQDINSPLHF,TGTGCCAGCAGCCAAGATATTAATTCACCCCTCCACTTT,TRBV14,TRBJ1-6,-,-
CASSQVGTGTFEQYF,TGCGCCAGCAGCCAAGTCGGGACAGGGACTTTCGAGCAGTACTTC,TRBV4-3,TRBJ2-7,few,TRBD1
CASSGPDTQYF,TGTGCCAGCAGCGGGCCAGATACGCAGTATTTT,TRBV28,TRBJ2-3,few,-
CASKLRGHSSYEQYF,TGTGCCAGCAAATTGAGAGGTCACAGCTCCTACGAGCAGTACTTC,TRBV2,TRBJ2-7,-,-
CASSHPRGTGANVLTF,TGTGCCAGCAGCCACCCCCGGGGCACTGGGGCCAACGTCCTGACTTTC,TRBV4-2,TRBJ2-6,-,-
CASSPETGHGNIQYF,TGTGCCAGCAGCCCGGAGACAGGTCACGGGAACATTCAGTACTTC,TRBV5-4,TRBJ2-4,-,-
CASSLLLRSPLHF,TGTGCCAGCAGCTTATTACTACGTTCACCCCTCCACTTT,TRBV7-2,TRBJ1-6,-,-
CSGHRGQVTDTQYF,TGCAGCGGACACCGAGGACAAGTCACAGATACGCAGTATTTT,TRBV29-1,TRBJ2-3,many,-
CASSMDRDQPQHF,TGTGCCAGTAGTATGGATAGGGATCAGCCCCAGCATTTT,TRBV19,TRBJ1-5,-,-
CASTGTGKETQYF,TGTGCCAGCACCGGGACAGGGAAAGAGACCCAGTACTTC,TRBV27,TRBJ2-5,-,TRBD1